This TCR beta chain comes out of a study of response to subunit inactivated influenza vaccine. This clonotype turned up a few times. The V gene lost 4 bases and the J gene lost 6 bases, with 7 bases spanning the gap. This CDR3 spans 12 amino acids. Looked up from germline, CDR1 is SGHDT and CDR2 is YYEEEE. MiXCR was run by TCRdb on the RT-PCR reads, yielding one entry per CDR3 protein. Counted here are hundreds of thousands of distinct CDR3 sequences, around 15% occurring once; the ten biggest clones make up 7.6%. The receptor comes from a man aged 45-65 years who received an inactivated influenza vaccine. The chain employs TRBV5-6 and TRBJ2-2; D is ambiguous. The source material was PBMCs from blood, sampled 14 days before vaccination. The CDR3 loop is CASSRLAGELFF. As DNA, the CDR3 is TGTGCCAGCAGCCGACTGGCCGGGGAGCTGTTTTTT.